This T cell receptor beta chain came from a study of blood T cells in healthy people across ages. Donors each provided 9.5 to 10 milliliters of peripheral blood. Study-wide results and caveats: A strong correlation was seen between TCR beta diversity and naive T cell percentage.

The CDR3 runs 15 residues. After removal of 4 bases from V and 7 bases from J, the junction contained 6 bases not matched to a gene. Germline V gene sequence: CDR1 SGDLS, CDR2 YYNGEE. The second PCR ran 7 to 11 cycles with a sample-barcoded 5' primer and J-beta primers. TCRdb reprocessed the 5' RACE reads with MiXCR, giving one entry per CDR3 protein. The sample lists about 680,000 distinct CDR3 sequences, about half seen once, with roughly 31% in the top ten. In this sample, this clonotype turned up once. Its antigen is undetermined. This sequence was found in an older woman in good health. The sample was blood. The chain uses TRBV9 and TRBJ2-7; TRBD2 matches 15 bases. The chain's CDR3 is CASSTMGLAGGEQYF. CDR3 in DNA: TGTGCCAGCAGCACCATGGGACTAGCGGGAGGAGAGCAGTACTTC.